This is a list of T cell receptor beta chains from one sample in a study of blood T cell repertoires in COVID-19. Profiled with immunoSEQ multiplex PCR; TCRdb holds only in-frame clones, not every one. Of about 53,000 clones listed, roughly 79% are singletons. Sequenced: peripheral blood. The receptors come from a human donor with active or convalescent COVID-19. The donor label of this sample is uncertain. Each CDR3 is given with its conserved first and last residue. The D gene is left open where the match is weak. Clone sizes are given selectively: once, few, many, or a class where the clone is expanded.

CDR3 length	V gene	J gene	D gene	clone size	CDR3 DNA	CDR3 protein
19	TRBV5-4	TRBJ2-3	TRBD2	-	TGTGCCAGCAGCTTGAGGGCCTTCAGACTAGCGGGAGCGGGAGATACGCAGTATTTT	CASSLRAFRLAGAGDTQYF
16	TRBV27	TRBJ2-1	-	few	TGTGCCAGCAGTTTATCCTCGGTACGCTCCTACAATGAGCAGTTCTTC	CASSLSSVRSYNEQFF
15	TRBV19	TRBJ1-1	-	once	TGTGCCAGTAGTATCGGAGACAGATTGAACACTGAAGCTTTCTTT	CASSIGDRLNTEAFF
15	TRBV6-1	TRBJ2-5	TRBD1	-	TGTGCCAGCAGTGAAGCAGCAGGGGGCCAAGAGACCCAGTACTTC	CASSEAAGGQETQYF
16	TRBV3-1/TRBV3-2	TRBJ2-1	TRBD2	-	TGTGCCAGCAGCTCCGCGTGGCGGGAGGGCGGCGATGAGCAGTTCTTC	CASSSAWREGGDEQFF
15	TRBV6-2/TRBV6-3	TRBJ2-7	TRBD2	-	TGTGCCAGCAGCCCCGCTAGCGGGAGTATCTACGAGCAGTACTTC	CASSPASGSIYEQYF
15	TRBV7-2	TRBJ1-5	-	-	TGTGCCAGCAGCTCAAACGGAGGTAGCAATCAGCCCCAGCATTTT	CASSSNGGSNQPQHF
16	TRBV24-1	TRBJ2-1	TRBD2	once	TGTGCCACCAGTGAGGTCGGGACTAGCGGGTACAATGAGCAGTTCTTC	CATSEVGTSGYNEQFF
15	TRBV27	TRBJ1-2	TRBD1	-	TGTGCCAGCAGCCACCTCCCCGGGACAGGGGGGGGCTACACCTTC	CASSHLPGTGGGYTF
14	TRBV19	TRBJ1-4	TRBD1	-	TGTGCCAGTAGTAACAGGGGAGTAGTTGAAAAACTGTTTTTT	CASSNRGVVEKLFF
12	TRBV29-1	TRBJ2-7	TRBD1	few	TGCAGCGTCATGAGGACAGGGAACGAGCAGTACTTC	CSVMRTGNEQYF
17	TRBV5-4	TRBJ2-1	TRBD2	-	TGTGCCAGCAGCCCCACCGGGACTAGGGTGTCAGGACATGAGCAGTTCTTC	CASSPTGTRVSGHEQFF
10	TRBV11-1	TRBJ1-2	TRBD1	-	TGTGCCATACAGGGGGTCGGCTACACCTTC	CAIQGVGYTF
14	TRBV7-3	TRBJ2-3	TRBD1	-	TGTGCCAGCAGCGGGGGACAGGGAATGTATACGCAGTATTTT	CASSGGQGMYTQYF
16	TRBV15	TRBJ2-7	TRBD1	few	TGTGCCACCAGCAGAGATCGTGGGACAGGCACCTACGAGCAGTACTTC	CATSRDRGTGTYEQYF
16	TRBV6-1	TRBJ1-5	TRBD1	-	TGTGCCAGCAGTGAAGGACAGGGTGGAGTGAATCAGCCCCAGCATTTT	CASSEGQGGVNQPQHF
14	TRBV7-2	TRBJ2-1	-	-	TGTGCCAGCAGCTTAGGGGTCGCCACCGGGGAGCAGTTCTTC	CASSLGVATGEQFF
16	TRBV5-4	TRBJ1-3	TRBD1	-	TGTGCCAGCAGCTTTATGGACAGGGGGGCTGGAAACACCATATATTTT	CASSFMDRGAGNTIYF
16	TRBV7-8	TRBJ2-1	TRBD2	-	TGTGCCAGCAGCTTCCGAAGACTAGCGATCCACAATGAGCAGTTCTTC	CASSFRRLAIHNEQFF
15	TRBV7-8	TRBJ1-1	TRBD1	-	TGTGCCAGCAGCTGGCAGGGACAGGGGACGGCTGAAGCTTTCTTT	CASSWQGQGTAEAFF
21	TRBV19	TRBJ2-1	-	-	TGTGCCAGTAGTCCCAACGGCGAGGGGGAACTCTACCTCAGCTCCTACAATGAGCAGTTCTTC	CASSPNGEGELYLSSYNEQFF
14	TRBV5-1	TRBJ2-1	-	-	TGCGCCAGCAGCGCGGACTACAACTACAATGAGCAGTTCTTC	CASSADYNYNEQFF
14	TRBV6-5	TRBJ1-6	-	-	TGTGCCAGCAGTTATAAGGGAGGGGATTCACCCCTCCACTTT	CASSYKGGDSPLHF
15	TRBV2	TRBJ1-6	TRBD1	few	TGTGCCAGCAGTGAAACAGGGGTTCCTAATTCACCCCTCCACTTT	CASSETGVPNSPLHF